The 3 T cell receptor beta chains given below trace back to one sample, sequenced in a study of shared clonotypes between healthy human individuals. Repertoires were generated with immunoSEQ multiplex PCR, while TCRdb's copy carries only in-frame clones and drops some. The table has approximately 1,500,000 clones, around 98% seen once. The sequenced sample consisted of naive CD4+ T cells sorted from blood. Subset defined: CD45RA+ positively selected. The receptors were gathered from a man between 25 and 39 years old in good health.

A single count supports this clone. The genes are TRBV19 and TRBJ2-6; D not certain. V lost 9 bases to trimming and J lost 0 bases, with 6 bases between them. Germline-derived CDR1 and CDR2 are LNHDA and SQIVND (reference sequence). This CDR3 is 13 amino acids long. CDR3 loop: CASTSSGANVLTF. Written as DNA, the CDR3 is TGTGCCAGCACATCCTCTGGGGCCAACGTCCTGACTTTC.

This chain connects TRBV2 to TRBJ2-1; 11 nucleotides agree with TRBD2. Germline CDR1 is SNHLY and CDR2 is FYNNEI. The CDR3 is 18 residues long. Losses at the gene ends were 5 bases for V and 5 bases for J; bases not matched to a gene: 14. The CDR3 is CASSPGGRLAGSNNEQFF. The CDR3 DNA reads as TGTGCCAGCAGTCCAGGGGGGCGACTAGCGGGAAGCAACAATGAGCAGTTCTTC.

This chain links TRBV5-1 with TRBJ2-7, with 9 nucleotides matching TRBD2. The J segment lost 6 bases and the V segment lost 4 bases, leaving 17 bases of the junction unmatched. The CDR3 spans 17 residues. Germline V CDR1 and CDR2: SGHRS, YFSETQ. The CDR3 coding sequence is TGCGCCAGCAGCCCGACTCTAGCGGGACCCCGCCCCCGCGAGCAGTACTTC. This translates into CASSPTLAGPRPREQYF.